Shown below are 11 T cell receptor beta chains from a single sample sequenced in a study of blood T cell repertoires in COVID-19. Data came from immunoSEQ multiplex PCR; TCRdb stores just in-frame clones and leaves some out. The table includes around 80,000 clones, roughly 80% detected once. Sequencing was carried out using peripheral blood. These receptors came from a human donor in a cohort sampled during active COVID-19.

This chain connects TRBV5-5 to TRBJ2-7; unclear D gene. Germline CDR1 SGHKS, CDR2 YYEKEE (reference sequence). CDR3 length: 12 amino acids. Trimming took off 2 bases at V and 6 bases at J, with 9 bases between the two ends. Here the CDR3 reads CASSFVGSEQYF. CDR3 coding DNA: TGTGCCAGCAGCTTTGTCGGTAGCGAGCAGTACTTC.

This chain joins TRBV5-1 and TRBJ2-5, with D unresolved. The V gene lost 2 bases and the J gene lost 1 base, with 6 bases spanning the gap. The CDR3 has 13 residues. CDR1 is SGHRS, CDR2 YFSETQ, per germline. DNA for the CDR3: TGCGCCAGCAGCTTCAACATCCAAGAGACCCAGTACTTC. This gives the protein CASSFNIQETQYF.

The V and J genes are TRBV5-6 and TRBJ2-1; 9 bases are a match to TRBD1. Germline V CDR1 and CDR2: SGHDT, YYEEEE. V shed 3 bases, J shed 2 bases, and the junction held 3 bases outside the gene matches. The CDR3 totals 15 residues. As DNA, the CDR3 is TGTGCCAGCAGCTGGGGACAGGGTGCCTACAATGAGCAGTTCTTC. Translation: CASSWGQGAYNEQFF. Variable domain in full (rest from reference TRBV5-6 and TRBJ2-1): DAGVTQSPTHLIKTRGQQVTLRCSPKSGHDTVSWYQQALGQGPQFIFQYYEEEERQRGNFPDRFSGHQFPNYSSELNVNALLLGDSALYLCASSWGQGAYNEQFFGPGTRLTVL.

The chain combines TRBV29-1 with TRBJ1-2; 11 bases map to TRBD1. This CDR3 has 17 residues. V shed 4 bases, J shed 1 base, and the junction held 11 bases outside the gene matches. CDR1 is SQVTM and CDR2 is ANQGSEA in the germline V gene. The DNA of the CDR3 is TGCAGCGTTGGCAGGGACAGGGGGGGATCTTTTAACTATGGCTACACCTTC. This encodes CSVGRDRGGSFNYGYTF.

The chain carries TRBV18 and TRBJ2-7; maybe TRBD2 (7 bases). The CDR3 runs 13 residues. The germline V and J ends were trimmed by 3 bases and 7 bases, with 13 bases remaining between them. Germline assignment: CDR1 KGHSH and CDR2 LQKENI. CDR3 DNA: TGTGCCAGCTCACCTGACGGGGGGCTTGAGCAGTACTTC. It is translated as CASSPDGGLEQYF.

Only one count was recorded for this clone. The J gene is TRBJ2-7, the V gene TRBV10-1; a weak D match, TRBD1 (5 bases). The CDR3 runs 13 residues. Germline V gene sequence: CDR1 WNHNN, CDR2 SYGVQD (reference sequence). Trimming took off 8 bases at V and 6 bases at J, with 17 bases between the two ends. The CDR3 DNA reads as TGCGCCAGCGGGGAAGGGGTGCCCGGCGAGCAGTACTTC. Its protein is CASGEGVPGEQYF.

V and J are TRBV7-9 and TRBJ2-7; possible D gene TRBD1, 6 bases. The V and J ends lost 9 bases and 0 bases respectively, with 6 bases between them. The CDR3 has 11 amino acids. From germline, CDR1 is SEHNR and CDR2 FQNEAQ (reference sequence). CDR3 protein: CARDSSYEQYF. DNA for the CDR3: TGTGCCAGGGACAGCTCCTACGAGCAGTACTTC.

This clone has only one observation. The genes are TRBV5-1 and TRBJ2-1; D possibly corresponds to TRBD1 (5 bases). V gave up 3 bases and J gave up 6 bases, with 19 bases separating them. The CDR3 length is 16 residues. CDR1 is SGHRS and CDR2 is YFSETQ in the germline V gene. The CDR3 loop is CASSWFAVQGVNEQFF. For the CDR3, the DNA is TGCGCCAGCAGCTGGTTTGCCGTACAAGGGGTCAATGAGCAGTTCTTC.

The V and J genes are TRBV7-2 and TRBJ2-3; 9 positions agree with TRBD2. The CDR3 runs 14 residues. Germline V gene sequence: CDR1 SGHTA, CDR2 FQGNSA. V shed 5 bases, J shed 6 bases, and the junction held 6 bases outside the gene matches. The CDR3 spells CASSPGTSLDTQYF. DNA of the CDR3: TGTGCCAGCAGCCCCGGGACTAGCCTCGATACGCAGTATTTT. Together with reference TRBV7-2 and TRBJ2-3, the CDR3 gives the full variable domain: GAGVSQSPSNKVTEKGKDVELRCDPISGHTALYWYRQSLGQGLEFLIYFQGNSAPDKSGLPSDRFSAERTGGSVSTLTIQRTQQEDSAVYLCASSPGTSLDTQYFGPGTRLTVL.

J is TRBJ2-7 and V is TRBV6-5; TRBD2 agrees at 9 bases. Unmatched junction bases numbered 3, after V lost 4 bases and J lost 2 bases. This CDR3 is 14 amino acids long. Germline CDR1 and CDR2: MNHEY and SVGAGI. For the CDR3, the DNA is TGTGCCAGCAGTTTGGGACTAGCCGCCTACGAGCAGTACTTC. This translates into CASSLGLAAYEQYF.

The rearrangement links TRBV6-2 or TRBV6-3 to TRBJ2-3; 7 nucleotides line up with TRBD2. V shed 3 bases, J shed 4 bases, and the junction held 10 bases outside the gene matches. Looked up from germline, CDR1 is MNHEY and CDR2 is SVGEGT. The CDR3 consists of 16 residues. The CDR3 nucleotides read TGTGCCAGCAGTTATACCCAGCGGGGAGGTTCAGATACGCAGTATTTT. This translates into CASSYTQRGGSDTQYF.